The 7 T cell receptor beta chains reported below all come from one sample, sequenced in a study of T-cell reconstitution after alpha-beta-depleted transplantation in children (dated by TCRdb to 2016 to 2017). Library preparation employed PCR. Reads for this sample came from an Illumina HiSeq 2500. TCR library preparation used molecular barcoding, with unique molecular identifiers applied to normalize quantification of the TCRbeta repertoire. TCRdb reworked the public reads: Q25 trimming with fastp, MiXCR clone assembly, productive beta chains retained. Every CDR3 protein is listed once, alongside the most common genes and DNA of its rows. The sample includes about 250,000 distinct CDR3 sequences, with roughly 25% observed a single time. The ten largest clones add up to more than 4.5% of the sample. Per the publication, the treatment or condition label means: allogeneic hematopoietic cell transplantation with graft depleted of TCRalphabeta T cells and CD19 B cells.

The input for sequencing was PBMCs, mostly from graft donor cells, taken 360 days after TCRalphabeta/CD19-depleted stem cell transplant. The receptor source for this set is a female patient between 2 and 15 years old who had a stem cell transplant for congenital amegakaryocytic thrombocytopenia, so the T cells may come from the graft donor.

In nucleotides, the CDR3 is TGCGCCAGCAGTGAACTACCCCTTCCGGGACTAGCAGATACGCAGTATTTT. Its translation: CASSELPLPGLADTQYF. The chain uses TRBV10-1 and TRBJ2-3; 8 bases are a match to TRBD2. The CDR3 is made up of 17 amino acids. Trimming removed 3 bases from V and 4 bases from J; junction bases left unmatched: 12. Germline CDR1 reads WNHNN; CDR2 reads SYGVQD (reference sequence).

This clonotype was seen a few times. V and J are TRBV20-1 and TRBJ2-1, with a tentative D call TRBD2 (6 bases). Germline assignment: CDR1 DFQATT and CDR2 SNEGSKA (reference sequence). Trimming removed 3 bases at V and 4 bases at J, with 13 bases between. The CDR3 consists of 14 residues. CDR3: CSASGGDVYNEQFF. In nucleotides, the CDR3 is TGCAGTGCTAGTGGCGGGGACGTGTACAATGAGCAGTTCTTC.

The chain employs TRBV12-3 or TRBV12-4 and TRBJ2-7; TRBD1 aligns across 9 bases. The CDR3 is made up of 15 amino acids. The junction had 8 bases not matched to a gene; V was cut back by 6 bases and J by 2 bases. The CDR3 DNA is TGTGCCAGCAGCCCGGGGACAGGGATAGCCTACGAGCAGTACTTC. Encoded protein: CASSPGTGIAYEQYF.

Many counts were recorded for this clonotype. The gene calls are TRBV20-1 and TRBJ2-3; possible D gene TRBD2, 7 bases. The CDR3 is 12 amino acids. Germline lookup yields CDR1 DFQATT and CDR2 SNEGSKA (reference sequence). The CDR3 loop reads CSVGGRTDTQYF. CDR3 in DNA: TGCTCGGTGGGGGGGCGCACAGATACGCAGTATTTT.

The chain carries TRBV18 and TRBJ2-3; D gene unclear. This CDR3 has 14 residues. With 3 bases removed from V and 3 bases from J, the gap between germline ends came to 10 bases. Germline assignment: CDR1 KGHSH and CDR2 LQKENI. CDR3 in amino acids: CASSPPARTDTQYF. CDR3 bases: TGTGCCAGCTCACCCCCGGCACGGACAGATACGCAGTATTTT.

The rearrangement uses TRBV5-1 and TRBJ2-3, with a tentative D call TRBD1 (5 bases). Germline loops: CDR1 SGHRS, CDR2 YFSETQ. V was shortened by 4 bases and J by 2 bases, with 14 bases between the two germline ends. This CDR3 is built from 15 residues. The CDR3: CASSHWQGNTDTQYF. CDR3 bases: TGCGCCAGCAGCCACTGGCAGGGAAACACAGATACGCAGTATTTT.

The sample holds a few counts of this clonotype. The rearrangement links TRBV30 to TRBJ1-6; possible D gene TRBD1, 5 bases. Germline V gives CDR1 GTSNPN, CDR2 SVGIG (reference sequence). Trimming left V 0 bases short and J 6 bases short, with 9 bases between. The CDR3 has 14 residues. DNA of the CDR3: TGTGCCTGGAGTGTGGGGACGCCTAATTCACCCCTCCACTTT. Amino acids: CAWSVGTPNSPLHF.